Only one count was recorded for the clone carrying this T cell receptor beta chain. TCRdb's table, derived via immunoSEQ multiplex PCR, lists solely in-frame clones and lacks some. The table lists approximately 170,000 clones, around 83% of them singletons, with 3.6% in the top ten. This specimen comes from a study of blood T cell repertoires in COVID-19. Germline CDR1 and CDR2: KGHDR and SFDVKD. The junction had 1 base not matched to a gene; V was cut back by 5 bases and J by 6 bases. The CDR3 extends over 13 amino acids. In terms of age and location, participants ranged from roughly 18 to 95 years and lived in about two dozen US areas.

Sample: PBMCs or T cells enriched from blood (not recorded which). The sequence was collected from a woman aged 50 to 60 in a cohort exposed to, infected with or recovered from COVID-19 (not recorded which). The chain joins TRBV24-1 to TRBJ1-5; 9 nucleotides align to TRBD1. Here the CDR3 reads CATSADRGQPQHF. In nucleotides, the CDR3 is TGTGCCACCAGTGCGGACAGGGGTCAGCCCCAGCATTTT.